The rows below give T cell receptor beta chains drawn from one sample of a study of identical twins. TCRdb processed the 5' RACE reads anew with MiXCR; each CDR3 protein has one entry. There are fewer than 900,000 distinct CDR3 sequences in the sample; over 20% occur only once, and 4% to 4.5% lies in the top ten. These records were also assigned to another study, of T cells expressing NK-cell markers.

The specimen was PBMCs. The receptors stem from a young woman in good health. CDR3s include the opening cysteine and the closing phenylalanine or tryptophan.

v_gene | CDR3aa
TRBV11-3 | CASRSGRGYNEQFF
TRBV6-5 | CASSYPRDTGLRDF
TRBV7-6 | CASSLASSGGLASAIDEQFF
TRBV29-1 | CSVASGVQNEKLFF
TRBV14 | CASSQIGQNTGELFF
TRBV15 | CATSWTPGQIDYGYTF
TRBV19 | CASSLRFEQFF
TRBV9 | CASSAGQQETQYF
TRBV2 | CASSIGVPDRARYF
TRBV5-1 | CASSLGDSYNSPLHF
TRBV20-1 | CSVEDSGSNQPQHF
TRBV24-1 | CATSETGQGGLNEQFF
TRBV9 | CASSVGSIAPNYGYTF
TRBV11-2 | CASSLYQISGNEQFF
TRBV7-8 | CASSLIYTEAFF
TRBV6-4 | CASSDSELAGEAGELFF
TRBV5-1 | CASSLVHGHYEQYF
TRBV4-3 | CASSQDRVAVMNTEAFF
TRBV6-5 | CASSYSKRGRPPYTF
TRBV20-1 | CSASVGLSYTDTQYF
TRBV7-9 | CASSLERGSYNEQFF
TRBV7-2 | CASSLTGASGSYTQYF
TRBV9 | CASSVDDTDEQYF
TRBV12-3/TRBV12-4 | CASISQGRETQYF